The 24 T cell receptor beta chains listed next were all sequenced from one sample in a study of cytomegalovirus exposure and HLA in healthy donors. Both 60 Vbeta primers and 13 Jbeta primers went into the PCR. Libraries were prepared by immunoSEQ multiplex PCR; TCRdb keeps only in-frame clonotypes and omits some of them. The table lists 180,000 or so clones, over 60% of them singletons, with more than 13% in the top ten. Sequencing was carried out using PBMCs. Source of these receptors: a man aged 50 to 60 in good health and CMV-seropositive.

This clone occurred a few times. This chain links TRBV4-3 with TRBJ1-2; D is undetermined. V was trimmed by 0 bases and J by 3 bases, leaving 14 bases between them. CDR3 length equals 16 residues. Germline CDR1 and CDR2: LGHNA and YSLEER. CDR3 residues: CASSQDLSPLDYGYTF. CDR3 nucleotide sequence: TGCGCCAGCAGCCAAGATCTATCCCCCTTGGACTATGGCTACACCTTC.

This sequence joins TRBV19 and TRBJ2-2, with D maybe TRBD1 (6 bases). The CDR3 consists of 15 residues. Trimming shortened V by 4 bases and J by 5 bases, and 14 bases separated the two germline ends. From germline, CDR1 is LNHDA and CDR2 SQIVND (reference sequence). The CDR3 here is CASSTIVRGTGELFF. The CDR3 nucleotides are TGTGCCAGTAGTACAATAGTAAGGGGGACCGGGGAGCTGTTTTTT.

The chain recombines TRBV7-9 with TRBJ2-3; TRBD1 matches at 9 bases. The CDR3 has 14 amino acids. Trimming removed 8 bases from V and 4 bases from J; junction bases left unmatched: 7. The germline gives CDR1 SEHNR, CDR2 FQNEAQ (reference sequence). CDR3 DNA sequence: TGTGCCAGCGAGAGACAGGGGGTTCCAGATACGCAGTATTTT. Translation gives CASERQGVPDTQYF. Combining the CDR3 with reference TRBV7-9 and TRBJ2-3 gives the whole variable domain DTGVSQNPRHKITKRGQNVTFRCDPISEHNRLYWYRQTLGQGPEFLTYFQNEAQLEKSRLLSDRFSAERPKGSFSTLEIQRTEQGDSAMYLCASERQGVPDTQYFGPGTRLTVL.

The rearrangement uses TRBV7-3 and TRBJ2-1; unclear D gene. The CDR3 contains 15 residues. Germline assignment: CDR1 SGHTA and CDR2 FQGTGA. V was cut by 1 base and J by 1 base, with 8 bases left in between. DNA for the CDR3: TGTGCCAGCAGCTTAAGCGCGAGGTCCTACAATGAGCAGTTCTTC. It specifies CASSLSARSYNEQFF.

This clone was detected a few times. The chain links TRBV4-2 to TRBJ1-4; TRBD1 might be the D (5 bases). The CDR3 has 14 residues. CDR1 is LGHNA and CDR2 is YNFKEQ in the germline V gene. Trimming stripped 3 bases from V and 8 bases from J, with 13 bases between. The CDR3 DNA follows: TGTGCCAGCAGCCAGCCGGATGGGGGGGAAAAACTGTTTTTT. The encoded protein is CASSQPDGGEKLFF.

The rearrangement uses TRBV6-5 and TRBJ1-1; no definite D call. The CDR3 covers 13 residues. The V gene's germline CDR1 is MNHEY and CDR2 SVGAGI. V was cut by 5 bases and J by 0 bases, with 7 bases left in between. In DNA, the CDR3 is TGTGCCAGCAGTAGGCAGGTGAACACTGAAGCTTTCTTT. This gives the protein CASSRQVNTEAFF.

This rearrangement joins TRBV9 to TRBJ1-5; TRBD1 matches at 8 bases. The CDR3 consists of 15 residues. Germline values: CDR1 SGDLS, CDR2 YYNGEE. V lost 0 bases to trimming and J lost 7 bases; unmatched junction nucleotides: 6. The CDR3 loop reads CASSVEPGGQQPQHF. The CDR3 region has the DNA TGTGCCAGCAGCGTAGAGCCAGGGGGCCAACAGCCCCAGCATTTT.

CDR3: CASSSRGYEQYF. CDR3 in DNA: TGTGCCAGCAGCTCCCGAGGATACGAGCAGTACTTC. The chain has TRBV5-4 and TRBJ2-7; the D is unclear. CDR1 and CDR2 from the germline V gene are SGHNT and YYREEE (reference sequence). There are 12 residues in the CDR3. V shed 3 bases and J shed 4 bases, with 8 bases lying between them.

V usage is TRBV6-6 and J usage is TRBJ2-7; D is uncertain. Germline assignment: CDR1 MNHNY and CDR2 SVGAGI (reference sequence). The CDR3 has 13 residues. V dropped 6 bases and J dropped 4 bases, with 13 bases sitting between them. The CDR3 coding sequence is TGTGCCAGCAGCCAAACACCAGGTTACGAGCAGTACGTC. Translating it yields CASSQTPGYEQYV.

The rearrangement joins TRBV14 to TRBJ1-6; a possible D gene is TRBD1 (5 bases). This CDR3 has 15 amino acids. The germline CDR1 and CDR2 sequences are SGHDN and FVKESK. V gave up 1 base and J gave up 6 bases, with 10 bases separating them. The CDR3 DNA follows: TGTGCCAGCAGCCAAGCCGGGACTTCTAATTCACCCCTCCACTTT. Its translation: CASSQAGTSNSPLHF.

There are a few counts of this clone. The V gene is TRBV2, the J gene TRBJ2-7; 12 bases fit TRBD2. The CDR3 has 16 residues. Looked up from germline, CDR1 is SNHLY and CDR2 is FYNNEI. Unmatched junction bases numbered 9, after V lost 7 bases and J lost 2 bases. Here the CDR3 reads CASTQEASGGAYEQYF. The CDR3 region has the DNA TGTGCCAGCACCCAAGAGGCTAGCGGGGGGGCCTACGAGCAGTACTTC.

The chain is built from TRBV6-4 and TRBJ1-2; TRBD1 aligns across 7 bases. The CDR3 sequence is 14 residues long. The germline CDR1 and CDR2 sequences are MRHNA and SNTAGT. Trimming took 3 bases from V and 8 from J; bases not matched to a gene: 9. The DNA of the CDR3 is TGTGCCAGCAGTGAAAGAGGCCAGGGGGACGGCTACACCTTC. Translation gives CASSERGQGDGYTF.

The CDR3 coding sequence is TGTGCCAGTAGTGGGACACCTTATAGCAATCAGCCCCAGCATTTT. Encoded protein: CASSGTPYSNQPQHF. V gene TRBV19 combines with J gene TRBJ1-5; TRBD1 is a possible D gene (6 bases). Germline V CDR1 and CDR2: LNHDA, SQIVND (reference sequence). Trimming stripped 5 bases from V and 0 bases from J, with 11 bases between. CDR3 size: 15 residues.

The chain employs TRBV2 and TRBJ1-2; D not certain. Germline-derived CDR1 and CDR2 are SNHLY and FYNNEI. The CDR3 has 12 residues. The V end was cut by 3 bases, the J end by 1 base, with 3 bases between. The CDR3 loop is CASSDSNYGYTF. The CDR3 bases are TGTGCCAGCAGTGATAGTAACTATGGCTACACCTTC. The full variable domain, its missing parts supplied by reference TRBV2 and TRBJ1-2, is EPEVTQTPSHQVTQMGQEVILRCVPISNHLYFYWYRQILGQKVEFLVSFYNNEISEKSEIFDDQFSVERPDGSNFTLKIRSTKLEDSAMYFCASSDSNYGYTFGSGTRLTVV.

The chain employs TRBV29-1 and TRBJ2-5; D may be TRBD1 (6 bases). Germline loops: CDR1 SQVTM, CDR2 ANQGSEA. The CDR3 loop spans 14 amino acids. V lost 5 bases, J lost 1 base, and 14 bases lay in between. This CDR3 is CSVLAAQGQETQYF. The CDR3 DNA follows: TGCAGCGTTTTGGCAGCACAGGGCCAAGAGACCCAGTACTTC.

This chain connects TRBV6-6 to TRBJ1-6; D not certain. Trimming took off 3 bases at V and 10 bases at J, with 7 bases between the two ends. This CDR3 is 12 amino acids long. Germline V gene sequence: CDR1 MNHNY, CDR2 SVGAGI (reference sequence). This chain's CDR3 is CASSYSQSPLHF. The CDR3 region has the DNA TGTGCCAGCAGTTATTCCCAATCACCCCTCCACTTT.

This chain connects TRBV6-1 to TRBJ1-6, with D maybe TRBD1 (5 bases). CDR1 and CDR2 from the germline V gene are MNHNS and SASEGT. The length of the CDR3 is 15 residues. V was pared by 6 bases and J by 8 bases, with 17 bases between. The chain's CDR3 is CASRDYVGGDSPLHF. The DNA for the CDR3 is TGTGCCAGCAGGGACTATGTCGGGGGGGATTCACCCCTCCACTTT.

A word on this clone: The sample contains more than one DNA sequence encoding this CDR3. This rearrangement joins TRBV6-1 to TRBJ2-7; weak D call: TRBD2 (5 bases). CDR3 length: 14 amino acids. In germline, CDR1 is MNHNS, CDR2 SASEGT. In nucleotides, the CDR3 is TGCGCCAGCAGTAAAAACCGGGATGCTAACGAGCAGTACGTC. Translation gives CASSKNRDANEQYV.

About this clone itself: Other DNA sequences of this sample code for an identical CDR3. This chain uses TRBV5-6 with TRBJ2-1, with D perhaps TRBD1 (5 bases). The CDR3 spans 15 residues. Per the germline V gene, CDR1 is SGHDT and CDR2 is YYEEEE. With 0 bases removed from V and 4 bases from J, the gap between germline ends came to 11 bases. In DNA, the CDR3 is TGTGCCAGCAGCTTGGGGCAGGGTAGTTACAATGAGCAGTTCTTC. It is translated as CASSLGQGSYNEQFF.

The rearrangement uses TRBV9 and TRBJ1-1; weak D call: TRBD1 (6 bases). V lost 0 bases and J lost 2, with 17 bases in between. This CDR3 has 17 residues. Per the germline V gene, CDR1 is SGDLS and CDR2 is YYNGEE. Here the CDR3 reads CASSVGFFEGTNTEAFF. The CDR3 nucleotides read TGTGCCAGCAGCGTAGGTTTTTTTGAAGGGACAAACACTGAAGCTTTCTTT.

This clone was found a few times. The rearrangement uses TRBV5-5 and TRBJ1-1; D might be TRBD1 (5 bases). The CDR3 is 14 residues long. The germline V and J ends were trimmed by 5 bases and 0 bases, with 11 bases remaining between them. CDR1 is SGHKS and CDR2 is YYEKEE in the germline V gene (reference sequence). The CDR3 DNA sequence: TGTGCCAGCAGTCAGACAGCTATGAACACTGAAGCTTTCTTT. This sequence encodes CASSQTAMNTEAFF.

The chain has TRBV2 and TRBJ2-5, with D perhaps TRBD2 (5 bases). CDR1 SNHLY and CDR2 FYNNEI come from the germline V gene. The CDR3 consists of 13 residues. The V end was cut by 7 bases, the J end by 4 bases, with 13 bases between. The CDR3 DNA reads TGTGCCAGCATTTCTCTAGCCGCAGAGACCCAGTACTTC. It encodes CASISLAAETQYF. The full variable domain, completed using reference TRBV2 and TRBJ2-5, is EPEVTQTPSHQVTQMGQEVILRCVPISNHLYFYWYRQILGQKVEFLVSFYNNEISEKSEIFDDQFSVERPDGSNFTLKIRSTKLEDSAMYFCASISLAAETQYFGPGTRLLVL.

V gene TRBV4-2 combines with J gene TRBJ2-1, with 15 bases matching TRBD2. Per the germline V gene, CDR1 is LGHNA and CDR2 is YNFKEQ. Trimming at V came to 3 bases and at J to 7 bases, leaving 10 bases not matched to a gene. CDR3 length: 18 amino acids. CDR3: CASSHLWTSGGAQNEQFF. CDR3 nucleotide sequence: TGTGCCAGCAGCCATCTGTGGACTAGCGGGGGGGCCCAGAATGAGCAGTTCTTC.

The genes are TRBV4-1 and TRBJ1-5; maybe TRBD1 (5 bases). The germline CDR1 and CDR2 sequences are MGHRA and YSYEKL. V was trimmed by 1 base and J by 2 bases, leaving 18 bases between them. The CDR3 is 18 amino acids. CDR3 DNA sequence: TGCGCCAGCAGCCAAGCCGGCGTGGGGCGCGGTGGCAATCAGCCCCAGCATTTT. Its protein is CASSQAGVGRGGNQPQHF.